These 31 T cell receptor beta chains came from one sample sequenced in a study of shared clonotypes between healthy human individuals. The method was immunoSEQ multiplex PCR; TCRdb's version includes in-frame clones alone and lacks a portion of them. The sample contains approximately 1.4 million clones, 95% to 99% of which appear only once. The sample was naive CD4+ T cells sorted from blood. Subset reported: CD45RA+ positively selected. These receptors were taken from a man younger than 45 in good health.

The rearrangement uses TRBV6-5 and TRBJ1-5; TRBD1 matches 7 bases. Germline CDR1 is MNHEY and CDR2 is SVGAGI. V was pared by 4 bases and J by 2 bases, with 2 bases of the junction left unmatched. This CDR3 has 14 residues. CDR3 protein: CASSLGGGNQPQHF. CDR3 bases: TGTGCCAGCAGTTTAGGGGGCGGCAATCAGCCCCAGCATTTT.

The J gene is TRBJ1-1, the V gene TRBV27, with 8 positions matching TRBD1. This CDR3 spans 17 amino acids. Losses at the gene ends were 1 base for V and 5 bases for J; bases not matched to a gene: 12. Germline CDR1 reads MNHEY; CDR2 reads SMNVEV (reference sequence). CDR3: CASSLLGPGQGRTEAFF. The CDR3 bases are TGTGCCAGCAGTTTATTAGGGCCCGGACAGGGAAGAACTGAAGCTTTCTTT.

The chain links TRBV29-1 to TRBJ2-5, with TRBD1 matching 8 bases. Germline V CDR1 and CDR2: SQVTM, ANQGSEA. With 3 bases clipped from V and 1 base from J, the junction kept 4 bases outside the gene matches. The CDR3 is 14 residues long. The CDR3 DNA reads TGCAGCGTTGATAGGACAGGGCGCCAAGAGACCCAGTACTTC. Its protein product is CSVDRTGRQETQYF.

V and J are TRBV28 and TRBJ2-7; 7 bases are a match to TRBD1. The J segment lost 3 bases and the V segment lost 9 bases, leaving 8 bases of the junction unmatched. The CDR3 loop spans 13 amino acids. Germline loops: CDR1 MDHEN, CDR2 SYDVKM. The chain's CDR3 is CASSNRGLYEQYF. CDR3 sequence (DNA): TGTGCCAGTTCAAACAGGGGTCTCTACGAGCAGTACTTC.

V usage is TRBV5-1 and J usage is TRBJ2-3; TRBD2 matches at 9 bases. Germline V gene sequence: CDR1 SGHRS, CDR2 YFSETQ. The ends lost 4 bases at V and 5 bases at J; junction bases unmatched: 5. The CDR3 sequence is 14 residues long. CDR3: CASSRSGSEDTQYF. CDR3 sequence (DNA): TGCGCCAGCAGCCGTAGCGGGAGTGAAGATACGCAGTATTTT.

The chain recombines TRBV4-1 with TRBJ1-5, with D perhaps matching TRBD1 (5 bases). This CDR3 has 15 amino acids. The V gene lost 0 bases and the J gene lost 5 bases, with 11 bases spanning the gap. Germline CDR1 reads MGHRA; CDR2 reads YSYEKL. CDR3 in amino acids: CASSQEEGPDQPQHF. The CDR3 DNA is TGCGCCAGCAGCCAAGAGGAGGGGCCGGATCAGCCCCAGCATTTT.

The CDR3 nucleotides are TGTGCCAGCAGCGACCCCTCGACAGGGGGGTACGAGCAGTACTTC. Encoded protein: CASSDPSTGGYEQYF. The chain recombines TRBV9 with TRBJ2-7; 9 positions agree with TRBD1. CDR3 length equals 15 residues. J lost 4 bases, V lost 3 bases, and 8 bases had no gene match. The germline gives CDR1 SGDLS, CDR2 YYNGEE.

This chain links TRBV12-5 with TRBJ2-1, with 10 bases matching TRBD2. Losses at the gene ends were 4 bases for V and 6 bases for J; bases not matched to a gene: 6. Looked up from germline, CDR1 is LGHNT and CDR2 is FRNRAP. The CDR3 has 15 amino acids. The CDR3 loop is CASGSGLAEFNEQFF. The CDR3 DNA reads TGTGCTAGTGGTTCAGGACTAGCGGAGTTCAATGAGCAGTTCTTC.

About this clone: Distinct nucleotide sequences in the sample also encode this CDR3. This chain connects TRBV5-1 to TRBJ2-5; 8 nucleotides match TRBD1. V dropped 0 bases and J dropped 4; count of bases not matched to a gene: 8. The CDR3 loop spans 16 amino acids. Germline CDR1 and CDR2: SGHRS and YFSETQ. The CDR3 sequence is CASSLAPQGAGETQYF. CDR3 nucleotides: TGCGCCAGCAGCTTGGCTCCCCAGGGGGCGGGAGAGACCCAGTACTTC.

This sequence joins TRBV5-1 and TRBJ2-5; D remains ambiguous. CDR1 and CDR2 (germline): SGHRS, YFSETQ. V lost 7 bases, J lost 2 bases, and 12 bases lay in between. The CDR3 is 13 residues long. CDR3 in DNA: TGCGCCAGCCGAAAAGGGTCGCAAGAGACCCAGTACTTC. It codes for CASRKGSQETQYF.

The chain is built from TRBV19 and TRBJ1-4; the match to TRBD1 covers 9 bases. Germline V CDR1 and CDR2: LNHDA, SQIVND (reference sequence). The CDR3 has 12 residues. V shed 11 bases and J 7 bases; nucleotides not matched to a gene: 5. The CDR3 sequence is CAGDREGEKLFF. The CDR3 coding sequence is TGTGCCGGGGACAGGGAGGGTGAAAAACTGTTTTTT.

The chain recombines TRBV2 with TRBJ2-1; possibly TRBD1 or TRBD2 for D (5 bases each). This CDR3 has 14 amino acids. Trimming took 3 bases from V and 12 from J, leaving 18 bases between them. Germline V gene sequence: CDR1 SNHLY, CDR2 FYNNEI. As DNA, the CDR3 is TGTGCCAGCAGTGAGGTGGGGGACCCGCGATCGCAGTTCTTC. This codes for CASSEVGDPRSQFF.

This chain uses TRBV19 with TRBJ1-2, with a tentative D call TRBD1 (6 bases). The CDR3 extends over 12 amino acids. V gave up 8 bases and J gave up 1 base, with 8 bases separating them. Germline V gene data show CDR1 as LNHDA and CDR2 as SQIVND (reference sequence). In nucleotides, the CDR3 is TGTGCCAGTCAGGACAGTAACTATGGCTACACCTTC. Amino acids: CASQDSNYGYTF.

V and J are TRBV9 and TRBJ2-1; D may be TRBD1 or TRBD2 (6 bases each). The V and J ends lost 1 base and 3 bases respectively, with 11 bases between them. Germline V gene data show CDR1 as SGDLS and CDR2 as YYNGEE. CDR3 size: 15 residues. The CDR3 protein is CASSVRGDYYNEQFF. CDR3 DNA: TGTGCCAGCAGCGTAAGGGGGGATTACTACAATGAGCAGTTCTTC.

The V call is TRBV28, the J call TRBJ1-3, with TRBD1 matching 9 bases. J was trimmed by 4 bases and V by 6 bases; bases with no gene match: 7. Germline V gene data show CDR1 as MDHEN and CDR2 as SYDVKM. This CDR3 is 15 amino acids long. The chain's CDR3 is CASRGTGGNGNTIYF. DNA for the CDR3: TGTGCCAGCAGGGGTACAGGGGGCAACGGAAACACCATATATTTT.

This chain connects TRBV7-8 to TRBJ1-5; D is possibly TRBD1 (5 bases). Trimming left V 5 bases short and J 6 bases short, with 17 bases between. The length of the CDR3 is 15 residues. Per germline, CDR1 SGHVS and CDR2 FQNEAQ. In DNA form, the CDR3 reads TGTGCCAGCAGCCTAAGCCTCCAGGGTCTTCAGCCCCAGCATTTT. Its translation is CASSLSLQGLQPQHF.

The rearrangement links TRBV19 to TRBJ1-2; possibly TRBD1 for D (6 bases). The CDR3 sequence is 12 residues long. Trimming cost V 4 bases and J 7 bases, with 10 bases left between them. Looked up from germline, CDR1 is LNHDA and CDR2 is SQIVND (reference sequence). The CDR3 region is CASSTPGAGYTF. The CDR3, as DNA: TGTGCCAGTAGTACGCCAGGGGCTGGCTACACCTTC. The whole variable domain, filled in from reference TRBV19 and TRBJ1-2, reads DGGITQSPKYLFRKEGQNVTLSCEQNLNHDAMYWYRQDPGQGLRLIYYSQIVNDFQKGDIAEGYSVSREKKESFPLTVTSAQKNPTAFYLCASSTPGAGYTFGSGTRLTVV.

The chain joins TRBV6-5 to TRBJ2-5, with D tentatively TRBD2 (5 bases). Looked up from germline, CDR1 is MNHEY and CDR2 is SVGAGI. The CDR3 loop spans 15 amino acids. Trimming removed 4 bases from V and 5 bases from J, with 17 bases in between. CDR3 in amino acids: CASSFLPLGGETQYF. The CDR3 region has the DNA TGTGCCAGCAGTTTCTTACCACTAGGTGGGGAGACCCAGTACTTC.

The CDR3 reads CASSVVSGGAFNEQFF. In DNA, the CDR3 is TGTGCCAGCAGCGTAGTAAGTGGCGGGGCGTTCAATGAGCAGTTCTTC. This rearrangement joins TRBV9 to TRBJ2-1; possible D gene TRBD2, 6 bases. The V end was cut by 0 bases, the J end by 6 bases, with 16 bases between. Germline assignment: CDR1 SGDLS and CDR2 YYNGEE. The CDR3 loop spans 16 amino acids. Full variable domain (missing parts from reference TRBV9 and TRBJ2-1): DSGVTQTPKHLITATGQRVTLRCSPRSGDLSVYWYQQSLDQGLQFLIQYYNGEERAKGNILERFSAQQFPDLHSELNLSSLELGDSALYFCASSVVSGGAFNEQFFGPGTRLTVL.

The chain employs TRBV5-1 and TRBJ2-7, with TRBD1 matching 8 bases. The junction had 6 bases not matched to a gene; V was cut back by 0 bases and J by 4 bases. CDR1 and CDR2 from the germline V gene are SGHRS and YFSETQ. The length of the CDR3 is 15 residues. The CDR3 nucleotides are TGCGCCAGCAGCTTGGGGACAGGGATAGGATACGAGCAGTACTTC. Translation gives CASSLGTGIGYEQYF. Filled out from reference TRBV5-1 and TRBJ2-7, the complete variable domain reads KAGVTQTPRYLIKTRGQQVTLSCSPISGHRSVSWYQQTPGQGLQFLFEYFSETQRNKGNFPGRFSGRQFSNSRSEMNVSTLELGDSALYLCASSLGTGIGYEQYFGPGTRLTVT.

This chain joins TRBV29-1 and TRBJ1-1; weak D call: TRBD1 (5 bases). Germline CDR1 is SQVTM and CDR2 is ANQGSEA. V dropped 5 bases and J dropped 0 bases, with 16 bases sitting between them. The CDR3 is 15 amino acids. The CDR3 region has the DNA TGCAGCGTTCAGCCCGGGTGGGGGATGAACACTGAAGCTTTCTTT. This sequence encodes CSVQPGWGMNTEAFF.

This sequence joins TRBV2 and TRBJ2-6, with D perhaps TRBD2 (5 bases). Germline V lookup: CDR1 SNHLY, CDR2 FYNNEI. Trimming left V 7 bases short and J 4 bases short, with 8 bases between. CDR3 size: 13 residues. The CDR3 region has the DNA TGTGCCAGCACCGGGGAGGGGGCCAACGTCCTGACTTTC. Amino acids: CASTGEGANVLTF.

The V gene is TRBV28, the J gene TRBJ2-1; 7 bases agree with TRBD2. The CDR3 covers 16 residues. Germline assignment: CDR1 MDHEN and CDR2 SYDVKM. The J segment lost 1 base and the V segment lost 5 bases, leaving 8 bases of the junction unmatched. CDR3: CASSQGGSLSYNEQFF. In DNA, the CDR3 is TGTGCCAGCAGTCAGGGAGGGAGTTTGTCCTACAATGAGCAGTTCTTC.

This clone has a single count. Written as DNA, the CDR3 is TGTGCCAGCAGAAATGGACTCAACTATGGCTACACCTTC. This codes for CASRNGLNYGYTF. The V gene is TRBV2, the J gene TRBJ1-2; D ambiguous. The germline V gene has CDR1 SNHLY and CDR2 FYNNEI. This CDR3 spans 13 amino acids. V was cut by 6 bases and J by 2 bases, with 10 bases left in between.

The genes are TRBV5-1 and TRBJ1-1, with D maybe TRBD1 (5 bases). Trimming cost V 1 base and J 8 bases, with 12 bases left between them. Germline assignment: CDR1 SGHRS and CDR2 YFSETQ. The CDR3 runs 13 residues. The CDR3 sequence: CASSLSGLPEAFF. CDR3 in DNA: TGCGCCAGCAGCTTGTCAGGGTTACCCGAAGCTTTCTTT.

V gene TRBV7-3 combines with J gene TRBJ2-3, with 9 bases lining up with TRBD1. CDR3 length equals 15 residues. CDR1 is SGHTA, CDR2 FQGTGA, per germline. V trimming: 5 bases; J trimming: 3 bases; junction bases outside the gene matches: 6. The CDR3 protein is CASSRPGQGTDTQYF. The DNA for the CDR3 is TGTGCCAGCAGCCGACCGGGACAGGGTACAGATACGCAGTATTTT. Looking up the rest from reference TRBV7-3 and TRBJ2-3 gives the full variable domain: GAGVSQTPSNKVTEKGKYVELRCDPISGHTALYWYRQSLGQGPEFLIYFQGTGAADDSGLPNDRFFAVRPEGSVSTLKIQRTERGDSAVYLCASSRPGQGTDTQYFGPGTRLTVL.

This chain links TRBV5-1 with TRBJ2-7; no clear D gene. There are 15 residues in the CDR3. CDR1 and CDR2 (germline): SGHRS, YFSETQ. V shed 5 bases and J shed 0 bases, with 15 bases lying between them. The CDR3 loop is CASSGTDNPSYEQYF. The CDR3 DNA sequence: TGCGCCAGCAGTGGAACAGACAACCCCTCCTACGAGCAGTACTTC.

The gene calls are TRBV4-1 and TRBJ2-3, with TRBD2 identical over 11 bases. This CDR3 spans 16 amino acids. Germline V CDR1 and CDR2: MGHRA, YSYEKL. V lost 4 bases, J lost 6 bases, and 9 bases stayed unmatched. The CDR3 region is CASSPPLAGGSDTQYF. The CDR3 nucleotides are TGCGCCAGCAGCCCGCCCCTAGCGGGAGGTTCCGATACGCAGTATTTT.

V gene TRBV29-1 combines with J gene TRBJ1-2, with a tentative D call TRBD1 (6 bases). CDR1 SQVTM and CDR2 ANQGSEA come from the germline V gene. V was clipped by 4 bases and J by 2 bases, with 14 bases between them. The CDR3 has 14 amino acids. The CDR3 spells CSVVADRSNYGYTF. The DNA for the CDR3 is TGCAGCGTTGTCGCTGACAGGTCCAACTATGGCTACACCTTC.

The chain uses TRBV2 and TRBJ2-1; 12 bases align to TRBD2. The CDR3 consists of 16 residues. In germline, CDR1 is SNHLY, CDR2 FYNNEI. V lost 5 bases, J lost 4 bases, and 6 bases stayed unmatched. The CDR3 coding sequence is TGTGCCAGCAGTACCCTAGCGGGAGGGCCGTACAATGAGCAGTTCTTC. This gives the protein CASSTLAGGPYNEQFF.

The V gene is TRBV2, the J gene TRBJ1-2, with TRBD1 as a possible D gene (6 bases). Per germline, CDR1 SNHLY and CDR2 FYNNEI. V lost 6 bases and J 11 bases, leaving 19 bases between the germline ends. The CDR3 runs 13 residues. CDR3 loop: CASRTNSGTKYTF. CDR3 bases: TGTGCCAGCAGAACAAATTCCGGGACAAAGTACACCTTC. Drawing the rest from reference TRBV2 and TRBJ1-2, the complete variable domain is EPEVTQTPSHQVTQMGQEVILRCVPISNHLYFYWYRQILGQKVEFLVSFYNNEISEKSEIFDDQFSVERPDGSNFTLKIRSTKLEDSAMYFCASRTNSGTKYTFGSGTRLTVV.